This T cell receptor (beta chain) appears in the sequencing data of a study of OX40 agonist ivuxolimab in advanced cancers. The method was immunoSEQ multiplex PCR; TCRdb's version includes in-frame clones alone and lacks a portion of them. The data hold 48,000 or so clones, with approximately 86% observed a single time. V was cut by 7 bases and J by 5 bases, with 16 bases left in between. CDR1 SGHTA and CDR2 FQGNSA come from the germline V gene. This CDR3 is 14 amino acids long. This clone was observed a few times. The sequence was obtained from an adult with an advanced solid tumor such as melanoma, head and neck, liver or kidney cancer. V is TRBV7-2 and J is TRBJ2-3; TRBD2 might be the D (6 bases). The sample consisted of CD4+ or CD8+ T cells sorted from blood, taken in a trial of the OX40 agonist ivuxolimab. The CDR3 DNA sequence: TGTGCCAGCAAAACTAGCTCTCCGGGAGATACGCAGTATTTT. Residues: CASKTSSPGDTQYF.